A single sample gave rise to the 24 T cell receptor beta chains below, sequenced in a study of STAT3 mutations in large granular lymphocyte leukemia. Regarding the study as a whole: In T-cell large granular lymphocyte leukemia, about half of patients showed multiple immunodominant subclonotypes.

This table comes from immunoSEQ multiplex PCR, and its TCRdb copy is limited to in-frame clones, with some not included. This table has about 10,000 clones, around 90% appearing once. The antigens for these receptors are not known. Material for sequencing was peripheral blood mononuclear cells. The origin of the receptors is a man in his fifties or sixties with T-cell large granular lymphocyte leukemia. Some clones in this sample may be carry-over from other donors' samples.

The chain uses TRBV5-1 and TRBJ2-3, with D unresolved. This CDR3 has 16 residues. V was cut by 2 bases and J by 1 base, with 14 bases left in between. Germline-derived CDR1 and CDR2 are SGHRS and YFSETQ. CDR3 sequence (DNA): TGCGCCAGCAGCTTAATGGGGATGTCGGGCACAGATACGCAGTATTTT. It yields the protein CASSLMGMSGTDTQYF.

The chain combines TRBV2 with TRBJ2-3; D remains unclear. CDR3 length equals 15 residues. Trimming stripped 3 bases from V and 0 bases from J, with 10 bases between. Germline V gives CDR1 SNHLY, CDR2 FYNNEI. The CDR3 is CASSDWTRSTDTQYF. The DNA for the CDR3 is TGTGCCAGCAGTGACTGGACCCGAAGCACAGATACGCAGTATTTT.

Written as DNA, the CDR3 is TGTGCCAGCAGCTTCGGCCAGGCAGAACTGTTTTTT. Residues: CASSFGQAELFF. The chain has TRBV5-4 and TRBJ1-4; D gene uncertain. Trimming removed 2 bases at V and 12 bases at J, with 11 bases between. CDR3 size: 12 residues. Looked up from germline, CDR1 is SGHNT and CDR2 is YYREEE (reference sequence).

The rearrangement joins TRBV7-9 to TRBJ2-5; tentative D call: TRBD2 (6 bases). The CDR3 totals 13 residues. Trimming left V 6 bases short and J 5 bases short, with 13 bases between. Germline CDR1 SEHNR, CDR2 FQNEAQ (reference sequence). CDR3 sequence: CASSYGTGETQYF. The CDR3 bases are TGTGCCAGCAGTTACGGGACTGGGGAGACCCAGTACTTC.

The gene calls are TRBV4-3 and TRBJ2-1, with D possibly TRBD2 on 5 matching bases. The V and J ends lost 3 bases and 6 bases respectively, with 12 bases between them. The length of the CDR3 is 14 residues. The V gene's germline CDR1 is LGHNA and CDR2 YSLEER. The CDR3 DNA sequence: TGCGCCAGCAGCCAGTCCAGGACTCTCAATGAGCAGTTCTTC. Its translation: CASSQSRTLNEQFF.

This chain uses TRBV7-2 with TRBJ1-1, with D perhaps matching TRBD1 (6 bases). Germline loops: CDR1 SGHTA, CDR2 FQGNSA. The CDR3 totals 15 residues. V lost 3 bases, J lost 2 bases, and 13 bases lay in between. CDR3 loop: CASSFGGNPNTEAFF. The CDR3 DNA sequence: TGTGCCAGCAGCTTTGGGGGCAACCCAAACACTGAAGCTTTCTTT.

This clone was counted only a few times. The chain combines TRBV21-1 with TRBJ2-5. TRBV21-1 is shown as a pseudogene. CDR3 length equals 17 residues. CDR3 protein: CASSSNKSVRSQETQYF. The CDR3 coding sequence is TGTGCCAGCAGTAGCAATAAATCGGTCAGGTCTCAAGAGACCCAGTACTTC.

V gene TRBV30 combines with J gene TRBJ2-3, with D possibly TRBD1 on 6 matching bases. Deletions cut 6 bases from V and 6 bases from J, with 19 bases between. The germline V gene encodes CDR1 GTSNPN and CDR2 SVGIG (reference sequence). The CDR3 is 14 amino acids. CDR3 nucleotide sequence: TGTGCCTGCAATCTAGGGGGATATAGGGATACGCAGTATTTT. It translates to CACNLGGYRDTQYF.

This sequence joins TRBV5-1 and TRBJ2-3; D call uncertain. The CDR3 has 17 residues. Germline loops: CDR1 SGHRS, CDR2 YFSETQ. Trimming took 7 bases from V and 0 from J, leaving 21 bases between them. CDR3 loop: CASSSEAGVPSTDTQYF. Written as DNA, the CDR3 is TGCGCCAGCTCATCCGAGGCTGGGGTACCTAGCACAGATACGCAGTATTTT.

The rearrangement uses TRBV10-3 and TRBJ1-4, with D hard to call. With 1 base removed from V and 10 bases from J, the gap between germline ends came to 7 bases. This CDR3 is built from 12 residues. Germline V gene data show CDR1 as ENHRY and CDR2 as SYGVKD. The CDR3 loop reads CAISELEGKLFF. The CDR3 region has the DNA TGTGCCATCAGTGAGTTGGAGGGAAAACTGTTTTTT.

This chain uses TRBV30 with TRBJ1-5; D gene ambiguous. Trimming removed 8 bases from V and 2 bases from J, with 13 bases in between. Germline V gene data show CDR1 as GTSNPN and CDR2 as SVGIG (reference sequence). The CDR3 extends over 13 amino acids. The CDR3 DNA reads as TGTGCCGCTGGGATGGCGGGCAATCAGCCCCAGCATTTT. As protein: CAAGMAGNQPQHF.

This chain links TRBV7-9 with TRBJ1-5; D uncertain. This CDR3 spans 14 amino acids. Germline CDR1 is SEHNR and CDR2 is FQNEAQ (reference sequence). Trimming took 4 bases from V and 6 from J, leaving 13 bases between them. The CDR3 DNA reads TGTGCCAGCAGCTCCGCAGGAAACGGTCAGCCCCAGCATTTT. As protein: CASSSAGNGQPQHF.

The genes are TRBV5-6 and TRBJ2-2; no definite D call. The CDR3 loop spans 11 amino acids. Trimming took 2 bases from V and 6 from J, leaving 2 bases between them. Germline V CDR1 and CDR2: SGHDT, YYEEEE. The CDR3 sequence is CASSLSGELFF. The CDR3 DNA reads as TGTGCCAGCAGCTTATCCGGGGAGCTGTTTTTT.

The rearrangement links TRBV11-2 to TRBJ2-1, with D perhaps TRBD1 (6 bases). Trimming cost V 5 bases and J 2 bases, with 10 bases left between them. CDR1 and CDR2 (germline): SGHAT, FQNNGV. This CDR3 spans 14 amino acids. The CDR3 DNA is TGTGCCAGCAGCCCAGGGGCTGCCTACAATGAGCAGTTCTTC. It yields the protein CASSPGAAYNEQFF.

This clone came up once. The chain is built from TRBV7-8 and TRBJ2-2, with D perhaps being TRBD1 or TRBD2 (5 bases each). Germline values: CDR1 SGHVS, CDR2 FQNEAQ. The CDR3 runs 15 residues. Deletions cut 1 base from V and 5 bases from J, with 11 bases between. This chain's CDR3 is CASSLVGRTTGELFF. CDR3 bases: TGTGCCAGCAGCTTAGTGGGACGGACGACCGGGGAGCTGTTTTTT.

V gene TRBV5-4 combines with J gene TRBJ2-7, with D maybe TRBD2 (5 bases). V lost 1 base and J 2 bases, leaving 10 bases between the germline ends. This CDR3 has 14 residues. Germline CDR1 reads SGHNT; CDR2 reads YYREEE (reference sequence). The CDR3 nucleotides read TGTGCCAGCAGCTTGCCTGGGAGAACCTACGAGCAGTACTTC. It encodes CASSLPGRTYEQYF. Filled out from reference TRBV5-4 and TRBJ2-7, the complete variable domain reads ETGVTQSPTHLIKTRGQQVTLRCSSQSGHNTVSWYQQALGQGPQFIFQYYREEENGRGNFPPRFSGLQFPNYSSELNVNALELDDSALYLCASSLPGRTYEQYFGPGTRLTVT.

The sample holds a few counts of this clone. The same CDR3 also results from other DNA sequences found in this sample. The V gene is TRBV9, the J gene TRBJ2-7; 11 bases fit TRBD2. Germline V gene sequence: CDR1 SGDLS, CDR2 YYNGEE. This CDR3 has 15 amino acids. With V trimmed by 3 bases and J by 3 bases, 5 bases remained unmatched. In DNA, the CDR3 is TGTGCCAGCAGCGCTGCCACTAGCGGGAGCTACGAGCAGTACTTC. It is translated as CASSAATSGSYEQYF.

The rearrangement uses TRBV2 and TRBJ1-3; the D is unclear. CDR1 is SNHLY, CDR2 FYNNEI, per germline. This CDR3 comprises 13 residues. V dropped 10 bases and J dropped 1 base, with 11 bases sitting between them. The CDR3 sequence: CATRMDSGNTIYF. The CDR3 DNA follows: TGTGCCACCAGGATGGATTCTGGAAACACCATATATTTT.

The chain joins TRBV7-2 to TRBJ2-7, with TRBD1 matching over 12 bases. This CDR3 is 15 amino acids long. V lost 4 bases and J lost 4; bases outside the gene matches: 5. From germline, CDR1 is SGHTA and CDR2 FQGNSA. CDR3 bases: TGTGCCAGCAGCTGGGGGGGACAGGGGGCATACGAGCAGTACTTC. It specifies CASSWGGQGAYEQYF. Based on the CDR3 plus reference TRBV7-2 and TRBJ2-7, the full variable domain is GAGVSQSPSNKVTEKGKDVELRCDPISGHTALYWYRQSLGQGLEFLIYFQGNSAPDKSGLPSDRFSAERTGGSVSTLTIQRTQQEDSAVYLCASSWGGQGAYEQYFGPGTRLTVT.

The gene calls are TRBV11-2 and TRBJ2-7, with D perhaps matching TRBD2 (6 bases). The CDR3 extends over 16 amino acids. Germline loops: CDR1 SGHAT, CDR2 FQNNGV. V lost 5 bases and J 3 bases, leaving 20 bases between the germline ends. The CDR3 DNA sequence: TGTGCCAGCAGCACCCTACGGGGGAGAAGCGGCTACGAGCAGTACTTC. Translating it yields CASSTLRGRSGYEQYF.

The genes are TRBV29-1 and TRBJ1-3; 9 nucleotides match TRBD1. Per germline, CDR1 SQVTM and CDR2 ANQGSEA. The length of the CDR3 is 13 residues. V dropped 4 bases and J dropped 2; count of bases not matched to a gene: 0. The CDR3 protein is CSVGQGAGNTIYF. As DNA, the CDR3 is TGCAGCGTTGGACAGGGGGCTGGAAACACCATATATTTT.

This clone was counted a single time. The chain joins TRBV5-8 to TRBJ2-7; 8 bases are shared with TRBD1. The germline V gene has CDR1 SGHTS and CDR2 YDEGEE. This CDR3 is 14 amino acids long. With 0 bases clipped from V and 1 base from J, the junction kept 0 bases outside the gene matches. In DNA form, the CDR3 reads TGTGCCAGCAGCTTGGGACAGGGGTCCTACGAGCAGTACTTC. Its translation: CASSLGQGSYEQYF.

The chain has TRBV19 and TRBJ2-7; TRBD2 matches 13 bases. CDR1 is LNHDA, CDR2 SQIVND, per germline (reference sequence). This CDR3 is 15 amino acids long. Germline trimming cut 5 bases from V and 2 bases from J; bases unmatched to any gene: 3. The CDR3 region is CASSGGLAGPYEQYF. The CDR3 nucleotides read TGTGCCAGTAGTGGGGGACTAGCGGGACCCTACGAGCAGTACTTC.

The chain employs TRBV6-5 and TRBJ2-7; D call uncertain. CDR1 is MNHEY, CDR2 SVGAGI, per germline. CDR3 length: 13 residues. Trimming shortened V by 7 bases and J by 0 bases, and 10 bases separated the two germline ends. The CDR3 spells CASTYGVSYEQYF. CDR3 bases: TGTGCCAGCACCTATGGGGTCTCCTACGAGCAGTACTTC.